What follows are 16 T cell receptor beta chains derived from one specimen sequenced in a study of OX40 agonist ivuxolimab in advanced cancers. This table comes from immunoSEQ multiplex PCR, and its TCRdb copy is limited to in-frame clones, with some not included. The sample holds about 58,000 clones, roughly 80% seen once. Sequenced here: CD4+ or CD8+ T cells sorted from blood, sampled in a trial of the OX40 agonist ivuxolimab. These receptors all come from an adult with an advanced solid tumor such as melanoma, head and neck, liver or kidney cancer.

This clone has just a few counts. This chain connects TRBV18 to TRBJ1-1; 7 bases are a match to TRBD1. CDR1 is KGHSH, CDR2 LQKENI, per germline. V lost 6 bases and J lost 5; bases outside the gene matches: 6. There are 13 residues in the CDR3. The CDR3 here is CASSHDRDTEAFF. The CDR3, as DNA: TGTGCCAGCTCGCACGACAGGGATACTGAAGCTTTCTTT.

The chain uses TRBV10-3 and TRBJ1-1; D may be TRBD1 (5 bases). V lost 0 bases, J lost 2 bases, and 10 bases lay in between. The CDR3 is made up of 15 amino acids. Per germline, CDR1 ENHRY and CDR2 SYGVKD. DNA for the CDR3: TGTGCCATCAGTGAGTCAGAGGGGCGAAACACTGAAGCTTTCTTT. This gives the protein CAISESEGRNTEAFF.

This rearrangement joins TRBV7-2 to TRBJ1-2; D unclear. This CDR3 has 11 residues. Germline CDR1 is SGHTA and CDR2 is FQGNSA. The V gene lost 3 bases and the J gene lost 6 bases, with 5 bases spanning the gap. The CDR3 loop reads CASSFHHGYTF. CDR3 nucleotides: TGTGCCAGCAGCTTTCATCATGGCTACACCTTC.

This chain uses TRBV15 with TRBJ2-2; D possibly corresponds to TRBD1 (6 bases). This CDR3 contains 17 residues. Germline values: CDR1 LNHNV, CDR2 YYDKDF (reference sequence). V lost 2 bases to trimming and J lost 5 bases, with 18 bases between them. CDR3 nucleotide sequence: TGTGCCACCAGCAGACCCCCACAGGGACAAGGGACCGGGGAGCTGTTTTTT. It is translated as CATSRPPQGQGTGELFF.

V is TRBV5-1 and J is TRBJ1-4; 10 bases are a match to TRBD1. Germline CDR1 and CDR2: SGHRS and YFSETQ. Trimming cost V 4 bases and J 6 bases; bases outside gene matches: 6. There are 15 residues in the CDR3. The CDR3 DNA reads TGCGCCAGCAGCCGAGCCGGGACAGGGGATGAAAAACTGTTTTTT. Its translation: CASSRAGTGDEKLFF.

The rearrangement uses TRBV4-3 and TRBJ2-7; D is perhaps TRBD2 (6 bases). Trimming shortened V by 6 bases and J by 2 bases, and 14 bases separated the two germline ends. CDR1 and CDR2 (germline): LGHNA, YSLEER. The CDR3 consists of 14 residues. The chain's CDR3 is CASSRGAGTYEQYF. DNA of the CDR3: TGCGCCAGCAGTCGAGGAGCGGGCACCTACGAGCAGTACTTC.

V usage is TRBV6-1 and J usage is TRBJ1-4; no reliable D call. There are 10 residues in the CDR3. Trimming shortened V by 8 bases and J by 11 bases, and 9 bases separated the two germline ends. Germline lookup yields CDR1 MNHNS and CDR2 SASEGT. CDR3 residues: CASLDLKLFF. In nucleotides, the CDR3 is TGTGCCAGCCTAGATCTGAAACTGTTTTTT.

This clone was seen only a few times. The genes are TRBV2 and TRBJ1-5, with D tentatively TRBD1 (6 bases). CDR1 and CDR2 from the germline V gene are SNHLY and FYNNEI. Trimming took 6 bases from V and 0 from J, leaving 12 bases between them. CDR3 length equals 15 residues. In DNA, the CDR3 is TGTGCCAGCAGGCTACAGGGAACTAGCAATCAGCCCCAGCATTTT. It codes for CASRLQGTSNQPQHF.

J is TRBJ1-5 and V is TRBV27; TRBD1 matches at 8 bases. From germline, CDR1 is MNHEY and CDR2 SMNVEV (reference sequence). This CDR3 is 16 amino acids long. V was pared by 1 base and J by 7 bases, with 9 bases of the junction left unmatched. CDR3 amino acids: CASSLLSRGQGQPQHF. CDR3 bases: TGTGCCAGCAGTTTATTGTCCAGGGGGCAAGGACAGCCCCAGCATTTT.

The genes are TRBV5-6 and TRBJ1-4, with D possibly being TRBD1 (6 bases). Trimming shortened V by 4 bases and J by 7 bases, and 11 bases separated the two germline ends. The CDR3 is made up of 13 amino acids. CDR1 and CDR2 from the germline V gene are SGHDT and YYEEEE. DNA for the CDR3: TGTGCCAGCAGCCGGACAGCGTCTGAAAAACTGTTTTTT. The encoded protein is CASSRTASEKLFF. The entire variable domain, with the rest obtained from reference TRBV5-6 and TRBJ1-4, is as follows: DAGVTQSPTHLIKTRGQQVTLRCSPKSGHDTVSWYQQALGQGPQFIFQYYEEEERQRGNFPDRFSGHQFPNYSSELNVNALLLGDSALYLCASSRTASEKLFFGSGTQLSVL.

The V gene is TRBV30, the J gene TRBJ2-7; possibly TRBD1 for D (5 bases). Trimming removed 2 bases from V and 3 bases from J, with 8 bases in between. The CDR3 is 12 amino acids. The germline V gene encodes CDR1 GTSNPN and CDR2 SVGIG (reference sequence). The CDR3 coding sequence is TGTGCCTGGAGTCCGGACAACTACGAGCAGTACTTC. It encodes CAWSPDNYEQYF.

This clone turned up a few times. The J gene is TRBJ1-2, the V gene TRBV4-1; D ambiguous. This CDR3 spans 11 amino acids. Deletions cut 4 bases from V and 11 bases from J, with 11 bases between. Germline V lookup: CDR1 MGHRA, CDR2 YSYEKL. CDR3 DNA: TGCGCCAGCAGCCGAGAAGGACGGTACACCTTC. Translation: CASSREGRYTF.

The chain has TRBV19 and TRBJ2-7; possibly TRBD1 for D (6 bases). The CDR3 consists of 16 residues. CDR1 and CDR2 (germline): LNHDA, SQIVND (reference sequence). V lost 5 bases and J lost 0, with 17 bases in between. CDR3 nucleotides: TGTGCCAGTAGTCCCCGTGCAGGGGTCCTCTCCTACGAGCAGTACTTC. It codes for CASSPRAGVLSYEQYF.

The CDR3, as DNA: TGTGCCAGTAGTGGGGGACAGCAAAATTCACCCCTCCACTTT. Its translation: CASSGGQQNSPLHF. The gene calls are TRBV19 and TRBJ1-6; 7 bases map to TRBD1. V lost 5 bases to trimming and J lost 7 bases; unmatched junction nucleotides: 5. The CDR3 is made up of 14 amino acids. The germline V gene encodes CDR1 LNHDA and CDR2 SQIVND (reference sequence).

The chain recombines TRBV28 with TRBJ2-5; 7 nucleotides match TRBD1. There are 13 residues in the CDR3. CDR1 and CDR2 (germline): MDHEN, SYDVKM. J lost 2 bases, V lost 4 bases, and 1 base had no gene match. CDR3 DNA: TGTGCCAGCAGTTCGGGACAGCAAGAGACCCAGTACTTC. Translated: CASSSGQQETQYF.

This clone turned up a few times. The chain is built from TRBV7-2 and TRBJ1-6; D call uncertain. V was cut by 5 bases and J by 10 bases, with 9 bases left in between. This CDR3 has 12 amino acids. Germline V CDR1 and CDR2: SGHTA, FQGNSA. CDR3 protein: CASSPDYSPLHF. The CDR3 DNA reads as TGTGCCAGCAGCCCAGATTACTCACCCCTCCACTTT.